This TCR beta chain was retrieved from a study of cytomegalovirus exposure and HLA in healthy donors. With 60 Vbeta and 13 Jbeta primers, the PCR was carried out. Sequenced by immunoSEQ multiplex PCR; TCRdb stores in-frame clones only, minus some. The sample has 150,000 to 200,000 clones; about 85% are singletons. As for this clone: What it binds is unknown. Other nucleotide sequences in the sample specify the same CDR3.

Germline CDR1 and CDR2: MNHEY and SMNVEV (reference sequence). The CDR3 is 15 amino acids. Trimming took 0 bases from V and 7 from J; bases not matched to a gene: 3. General study findings and limits: It was about 150 TCR beta chains that were listed as cytomegalovirus-associated. Upon later analysis, HLA-associated TCR beta chains proved more clonally expanded than other, equally common chains.

This sequence was found in a woman aged 45-60 years in good health and CMV-seronegative. The genes are TRBV27 and TRBJ1-5; 10 nucleotides line up with TRBD1. What was sequenced was PBMCs. As DNA, the CDR3 is TGTGCCAGCAGTTTATCGGGGACAGGGGACCAGCCCCAGCATTTT. Its protein product is CASSLSGTGDQPQHF.